This passage covers 26 T cell receptor beta chains from one sample sequenced in a study of cytomegalovirus exposure and HLA in healthy donors. PCR amplification relied on 60 Vbeta primers (plus 13 Jbeta primers). Measured with immunoSEQ multiplex PCR; TCRdb has only the in-frame clones, and not every one. The sample has under 150,000 clones; 55% to 75% are singletons. Sequencing was carried out using PBMCs. These receptors all come from a human donor in good health.

The rearrangement uses TRBV29-1 and TRBJ2-7; possibly TRBD1 for D (6 bases). The CDR3 extends over 15 amino acids. The V end was cut by 1 base, the J end by 3 bases, with 16 bases between. Germline assignment: CDR1 SQVTM and CDR2 ANQGSEA. DNA for the CDR3: TGCAGCGTTGAAGCCCCCAACACAGGGAGCTACGAGCAGTACTTC. Residues: CSVEAPNTGSYEQYF.

V is TRBV2 and J is TRBJ1-4; no definite D call. Germline CDR1 reads SNHLY; CDR2 reads FYNNEI. Trimming left V 7 bases short and J 8 bases short, with 11 bases between. The CDR3 consists of 12 residues. CDR3 amino acids: CASKGSEEKLFF. CDR3 in DNA: TGTGCCAGCAAAGGGAGTGAGGAAAAACTGTTTTTT.

DNA of the CDR3: TGTGCCAGCAGCGTAGATTCTATATCCAATGAGCAGTTCTTC. This translates into CASSVDSISNEQFF. The genes are TRBV9 and TRBJ2-1; D ambiguous. CDR1 SGDLS and CDR2 YYNGEE come from the germline V gene. Deletions cut 0 bases from V and 6 bases from J, with 10 bases between. The CDR3 is made up of 14 amino acids.

The chain couples TRBV2 to TRBJ2-5; 8 positions match TRBD2. This CDR3 has 14 amino acids. Germline-derived CDR1 and CDR2 are SNHLY and FYNNEI. The V gene end was trimmed by 8 bases and the J gene end by 5 bases; junction bases not matched to a gene: 10. The DNA for the CDR3 is TGTGCCAGCCCCGGAGGCGGGGGGCGCGAGACCCAGTACTTC. This sequence encodes CASPGGGGRETQYF.

CDR3 coding DNA: TGTGCCAGCACCCTTAGGGACAGGGCCACAGATACGCAGTATTTT. Translating it yields CASTLRDRATDTQYF. J is TRBJ2-3 and V is TRBV28, with 9 nucleotides matching TRBD1. Trimming removed 7 bases from V and 2 bases from J; junction bases left unmatched: 7. The CDR3 covers 15 residues. Germline V gene data show CDR1 as MDHEN and CDR2 as SYDVKM.

The V gene is TRBV6-5, the J gene TRBJ2-1; tentatively, D is TRBD2 (6 bases). Per the germline V gene, CDR1 is MNHEY and CDR2 is SVGAGI. The CDR3 runs to 14 residues. Trimming removed 7 bases from V and 4 bases from J, with 14 bases in between. The CDR3: CASTMAGRYNEQFF. CDR3 DNA sequence: TGTGCCAGCACGATGGCGGGGAGATACAATGAGCAGTTCTTC.

The gene calls are TRBV28 and TRBJ1-1, with 7 bases aligning to TRBD1. Germline V lookup: CDR1 MDHEN, CDR2 SYDVKM. The CDR3 has 15 residues. J gave up 4 bases and V 5 bases, and 10 bases lay outside the gene matches. Written as DNA, the CDR3 is TGTGCCAGCAGTGCCCACAGGGGATTGGGCACTGAAGCTTTCTTT. This encodes CASSAHRGLGTEAFF.

This sequence joins TRBV6-6 and TRBJ2-3; weak D call: TRBD1 (5 bases). The CDR3 has 16 residues. Germline CDR1 is MNHNY and CDR2 is SVGAGI (reference sequence). V was cut by 3 bases and J by 4 bases, with 17 bases left in between. The CDR3 DNA sequence: TGTGCCAGCAGTTATCCACAGGTTTTAGCATCAGATACGCAGTATTTT. Protein sequence: CASSYPQVLASDTQYF.

This chain links TRBV6-5 with TRBJ1-3; possible D gene TRBD1, 6 bases. V dropped 0 bases and J dropped 1 base, with 10 bases sitting between them. The length of the CDR3 is 16 residues. The germline gives CDR1 MNHEY, CDR2 SVGAGI. This CDR3 reads CASSYSLRGSGNTIYF. CDR3 nucleotide sequence: TGTGCCAGCAGTTACTCGCTCAGGGGATCTGGAAACACCATATATTTT.

V and J are TRBV6-6 and TRBJ2-7; TRBD1 matches 10 bases. Germline values: CDR1 MNHNY, CDR2 SVGAGI (reference sequence). The CDR3 runs 15 residues. Trimming took 1 base from V and 5 from J; bases not matched to a gene: 5. The DNA of the CDR3 is TGTGCCAGCAGTTACTTGGGGACAGGGGTCAACGAGCAGTACTTC. Protein sequence: CASSYLGTGVNEQYF.

This chain connects TRBV6-6 to TRBJ2-5, with D maybe TRBD1 (6 bases). The CDR3 is made up of 12 amino acids. The germline gives CDR1 MNHNY, CDR2 SVGAGI (reference sequence). The V gene lost 1 base and the J gene lost 7 bases, with 7 bases spanning the gap. The CDR3 sequence is CASSYLGGTQYF. The DNA of the CDR3 is TGTGCCAGCAGTTACTTAGGGGGGACCCAGTACTTC.

The CDR3 region has the DNA TGTGCCAGCAGTGAAGTGAGAGGGATTAACTATGGCTACACCTTC. Protein sequence: CASSEVRGINYGYTF. V and J are TRBV6-1 and TRBJ1-2; no firm D call. V was cut by 1 base and J by 1 base, with 10 bases left in between. Germline loops: CDR1 MNHNS, CDR2 SASEGT. The CDR3 is 15 amino acids.

The chain links TRBV4-2 to TRBJ2-5; 15 nucleotides align to TRBD2. This CDR3 has 17 amino acids. Germline lookup yields CDR1 LGHNA and CDR2 YNFKEQ. With 4 bases clipped from V and 3 bases from J, the junction kept 6 bases outside the gene matches. CDR3 sequence reads: CASSPGLAGGVEETQYF. As DNA, the CDR3 is TGTGCCAGCAGCCCCGGACTAGCGGGGGGGGTCGAAGAGACCCAGTACTTC.

This clone was observed a handful of times. One junction end does not reproduce the germline sequence, and a read error may be involved. V gene TRBV7-7 combines with J gene TRBJ2-1; no clear D gene. From germline, CDR1 is SSHAT and CDR2 FNYEAQ (reference sequence). CDR3 length equals 13 residues. In DNA, the CDR3 is TGTGCTAGCAGCTTAGATCCGTTCGGGGAGCAGTTCTTC. Translating it yields CASSLDPFGEQFF.

The chain couples TRBV6-1 to TRBJ1-5; D is uncertain. The CDR3 covers 14 residues. In germline, CDR1 is MNHNS, CDR2 SASEGT. The V and J ends lost 7 bases and 6 bases respectively, with 16 bases between them. The CDR3 reads CASTRGLGVQPQHF. The CDR3 coding sequence is TGTGCCAGCACCAGAGGGCTTGGCGTTCAGCCCCAGCATTTT.

The chain joins TRBV9 to TRBJ2-1, with D possibly TRBD1 on 7 matching bases. This CDR3 contains 17 residues. The V gene's germline CDR1 is SGDLS and CDR2 YYNGEE. V was clipped by 4 bases and J by 6 bases, with 23 bases between them. As DNA, the CDR3 is TGTGCCAGCAGCCCCCATGGGGGGACAGCGCTCTCCAATGAGCAGTTCTTC. Encoded protein: CASSPHGGTALSNEQFF.

V gene TRBV28 combines with J gene TRBJ2-7, with 7 bases aligning to TRBD2. Germline V CDR1 and CDR2: MDHEN, SYDVKM. Germline trimming cut 3 bases from V and 0 bases from J; bases unmatched to any gene: 11. This CDR3 is built from 17 residues. CDR3 sequence (DNA): TGTGCCAGCAGTTTGCACCGGCGGGAGCTCAGCTCCTACGAGCAGTACTTC. Translation gives CASSLHRRELSSYEQYF.

This chain uses TRBV5-6 with TRBJ2-3; 8 nucleotides match TRBD1. Germline loops: CDR1 SGHDT, CDR2 YYEEEE. V lost 5 bases and J lost 2; bases outside the gene matches: 7. This CDR3 spans 15 amino acids. The CDR3 DNA reads as TGTGCCAGCAGTTACCGGACAGGGTACACAGATACGCAGTATTTT. Its protein is CASSYRTGYTDTQYF.

The rearrangement links TRBV11-2 to TRBJ2-5; D may be TRBD1 (5 bases). The J call is uncertain, as TRBJ2-7 better fits the DNA end. Germline V gene data show CDR1 as SGHAT and CDR2 as FQNNGV. CDR3 length: 15 amino acids. CDR3 nucleotide sequence: TGTGCCAGCAGCTTAGACAGTGGGGCCTTCTACGAGCAGTACTTC. It codes for CASSLDSGAFYEQYF.

This sequence joins TRBV7-6 and TRBJ2-7, with 8 bases lining up with TRBD2. The CDR3 covers 15 residues. The V gene's germline CDR1 is SGHVS and CDR2 FNYEAQ. V lost 1 base, J lost 1 base, and 3 bases stayed unmatched. The CDR3 spells CASSLEASGSYEQYF. The DNA of the CDR3 is TGTGCCAGCAGCTTAGAGGCTAGCGGGTCCTACGAGCAGTACTTC.

This chain connects TRBV27 to TRBJ2-3, with 11 bases lining up with TRBD2. Germline CDR1 reads MNHEY; CDR2 reads SMNVEV (reference sequence). J was trimmed by 4 bases and V by 1 base; bases with no gene match: 4. The CDR3 is 16 amino acids. The CDR3: CASSLFTSGGSDTQYF. CDR3 in DNA: TGTGCCAGCAGTTTATTCACTAGCGGGGGATCAGATACGCAGTATTTT.

The chain couples TRBV15 to TRBJ1-3, with 11 bases lining up with TRBD1. Unmatched junction bases numbered 10, after V lost 0 bases and J lost 3 bases. CDR3 length equals 19 residues. From germline, CDR1 is LNHNV and CDR2 YYDKDF (reference sequence). The CDR3 sequence is CATSRDPSRTGGSGNTIYF. The CDR3 nucleotides read TGTGCCACCAGCAGAGATCCATCCCGGACAGGGGGCAGTGGAAACACCATATATTTT.

This rearrangement joins TRBV28 to TRBJ1-1; D is unclear. The CDR3 sequence is 13 residues long. With 3 bases removed from V and 10 bases from J, the gap between germline ends came to 15 bases. Germline V lookup: CDR1 MDHEN, CDR2 SYDVKM. The CDR3 here is CASSFSGRAGAFF. The CDR3 DNA sequence: TGTGCCAGCAGTTTTAGCGGTAGGGCGGGAGCTTTCTTT. The full variable domain, in which reference TRBV28 and TRBJ1-1 provide the parts outside the CDR3, is DVKVTQSSRYLVKRTGEKVFLECVQDMDHENMFWYRQDPGLGLRLIYFSYDVKMKEKGDIPEGYSVSREKKERFSLILESASTNQTSMYLCASSFSGRAGAFFGQGTRLTVV.

This clone has only a few counts. The rearrangement links TRBV19 to TRBJ2-3; 7 nucleotides match TRBD2. Trimming at V came to 1 base and at J to 3 bases, leaving 4 bases not matched to a gene. In germline, CDR1 is LNHDA, CDR2 SQIVND (reference sequence). The CDR3 spans 15 residues. CDR3 amino acids: CASSIAAGMTDTQYF. CDR3 sequence (DNA): TGTGCCAGTAGTATAGCAGCGGGGATGACAGATACGCAGTATTTT.

A few counts support this clone. The chain uses TRBV7-2 and TRBJ1-1; D is possibly TRBD1 (5 bases). Germline assignment: CDR1 SGHTA and CDR2 FQGNSA. Trimming removed 6 bases from V and 0 bases from J, with 11 bases in between. The CDR3 spans 14 residues. The DNA for the CDR3 is TGTGCCAGCAGTGCACAGGCCATGAACACTGAAGCTTTCTTT. Encoded protein: CASSAQAMNTEAFF.

The J gene is TRBJ1-1, the V gene TRBV7-7; D is possibly TRBD1 (5 bases). Trimming removed 1 base from V and 4 bases from J, with 7 bases in between. Germline CDR1 and CDR2: SSHAT and FNYEAQ (reference sequence). This CDR3 is 13 amino acids long. The CDR3 protein is CASSLGGGTEAFF. The CDR3, as DNA: TGTGCCAGCAGCTTAGGGGGGGGCACTGAAGCTTTCTTT.